A single sample is the source of the 15 T cell receptor beta chains below, sequenced in a study of regulatory T cells in long-lasting Graves disease. Noted time point: persistent/refractory GD, antithyroid drugs over 5 years with positive TRAb. Preparation of the TCR library used RNA extracted from PBMCs. The TCR beta library used iRepertoire HTBI primers with Arm-PCR amplification of CDR3. TCRdb re-analysed the multiplex PCR reads in MiXCR, keeping a single row per CDR3 protein. This table holds more than 300,000 distinct CDR3 sequences, roughly 25% found once. Specimen: peripheral blood mononuclear cells (PBMCs), collected when the disease was refractory, from a patient treated with antithyroid drugs. The receptor set was obtained from a woman in her forties with Graves disease.

This clonotype was seen a handful of times. V is TRBV6-1 and J is TRBJ1-5; D is uncertain. The V gene lost 6 bases and the J gene lost 0 bases, with 15 bases spanning the gap. CDR1 and CDR2 (germline): MNHNS, SASEGT. This CDR3 region has 16 residues. The CDR3 reads CASSRGTRYSNQPQHF. The DNA for the CDR3 is TGTGCCAGCAGCCGTGGAACCCGATATAGCAATCAGCCCCAGCATTTT.

This clonotype has ten or more counts. V gene TRBV28 combines with J gene TRBJ2-7; D gene uncertain. The CDR3 runs 14 residues. V shed 6 bases and J shed 3 bases, with 15 bases lying between them. Germline values: CDR1 MDHEN, CDR2 SYDVKM. The CDR3 is CASSLGLEIYEQYF. The CDR3 DNA follows: TGTGCCAGCAGCCTAGGGCTAGAAATCTACGAGCAGTACTTC.

This clonotype has more than one count but fewer than ten. This sequence joins TRBV20-1 and TRBJ2-7, with 8 bases fitting TRBD2. This CDR3 has 15 amino acids. V shed 4 bases and J 0 bases; nucleotides not matched to a gene: 8. Germline V CDR1 and CDR2: DFQATT, SNEGSKA (reference sequence). CDR3 region: CSATSTSVYSYEQYF. DNA for the CDR3: TGCAGTGCTACCTCGACTAGCGTTTACTCCTACGAGCAGTACTTC.

This clonotype was counted ten times or more. The chain combines TRBV6-5 with TRBJ2-7; 8 nucleotides line up with TRBD1. The length of the CDR3 is 14 residues. In germline, CDR1 is MNHEY, CDR2 SVGAGI. V lost 0 bases, J lost 4 bases, and 2 bases stayed unmatched. The DNA for the CDR3 is TGTGCCAGCAGTTACTCGACAGGGGTGTACGAGCAGTACTTC. Protein: CASSYSTGVYEQYF.

This chain joins TRBV11-2 and TRBJ2-7, with D perhaps assigned TRBD1 or TRBD2 (6 bases each). V lost 4 bases to trimming and J lost 7 bases, with 14 bases between them. The CDR3 is made up of 13 amino acids. Germline values: CDR1 SGHAT, CDR2 FQNNGV. The CDR3 DNA sequence: TGTGCCAGCAGCTCCGTAGTAGGGGGGGAGCAGTACTTC. It specifies CASSSVVGGEQYF.

This sequence joins TRBV19 and TRBJ1-3; D perhaps matches TRBD1 (5 bases). The ends were cut back, 3 bases at V and 8 bases at J, with 14 bases in the middle. This CDR3 contains 14 residues. Germline V lookup: CDR1 LNHDA, CDR2 SQIVND (reference sequence). DNA for the CDR3: TGTGCCAGTAGTATCTGGGGCGGCGGTGACACCATATATTTT. This sequence encodes CASSIWGGGDTIYF. The full variable domain, completed using reference TRBV19 and TRBJ1-3, is DGGITQSPKYLFRKEGQNVTLSCEQNLNHDAMYWYRQDPGQGLRLIYYSQIVNDFQKGDIAEGYSVSREKKESFPLTVTSAQKNPTAFYLCASSIWGGGDTIYFGEGSWLTVV.

V is TRBV4-1 and J is TRBJ1-3; unclear D gene. Germline V CDR1 and CDR2: MGHRA, YSYEKL. With 2 bases removed from V and 2 bases from J, the gap between germline ends came to 10 bases. The CDR3 sequence is 15 residues long. DNA of the CDR3: TGCGCCAGCAGCCAACACGAAGCCACTGGAAACACCATATATTTT. It specifies CASSQHEATGNTIYF.

To note about this clonotype: A far larger clone differs by one base, so this is likely a read error. Because it lacks the conserved phenylalanine or tryptophan at the end, this CDR3 is likely a read error. The V call is TRBV6-5, the J call TRBJ2-5; no firm D call. CDR1 MNHEY and CDR2 SVGAGI come from the germline V gene. The length of the CDR3 is 11 residues. V shed 2 bases and J shed 3 bases, with 1 base lying between them. Here the CDR3 reads CASSYEETQYS. Written as DNA, the CDR3 is TGTGCCAGCAGTTACGAAGAGACCCAGTACTCC.

This clonotype was picked up many times. The chain is built from TRBV28 and TRBJ1-5, with D hard to call. CDR3 size: 15 residues. Trimming left V 8 bases short and J 6 bases short, with 20 bases between. Germline V gene data show CDR1 as MDHEN and CDR2 as SYDVKM. CDR3 nucleotides: TGTGCCAGCTCCCCCTTGGGAACAGCGGGTCAGCCCCAGCATTTT. It translates to CASSPLGTAGQPQHF.

There are many counts of this clonotype. This CDR3 is CASSESQTYGYTF. For the CDR3, the DNA is TGTGCCAGCAGTGAGTCACAGACCTATGGCTACACCTTC. The chain links TRBV2 to TRBJ1-2, with unresolved D. The V end was cut by 3 bases, the J end by 4 bases, with 9 bases between. This CDR3 region has 13 residues. The germline V gene has CDR1 SNHLY and CDR2 FYNNEI.

The rearrangement uses TRBV10-2 and TRBJ2-4, with 9 positions matching TRBD1. V trimming: 4 bases; J trimming: 3 bases; junction bases outside the gene matches: 7. Germline V lookup: CDR1 WSHSY, CDR2 SAAADI. This CDR3 is 16 amino acids long. CDR3 DNA sequence: TGCGCCAGCAGTGCAATTTGGGACAGGGTCAAAAACATTCAGTACTTC. Encoded protein: CASSAIWDRVKNIQYF.

This clonotype was detected ten times or more. The genes are TRBV7-9 and TRBJ1-4, with unresolved D. This CDR3 has 14 amino acids. Between the trimmed V and J ends, which lost 2 bases and 8 bases, there was a span of 12 bases. Germline lookup yields CDR1 SEHNR and CDR2 FQNEAQ (reference sequence). CDR3 loop: CASSLSLKEEKLFF. CDR3 nucleotide sequence: TGTGCCAGCAGCTTAAGTCTTAAGGAGGAAAAACTGTTTTTT.

With respect to this clonotype: Lacking the conserved final phenylalanine or tryptophan, this CDR3 likely reflects a read error. The chain uses TRBV5-1 and TRBJ2-7; a weak D match, TRBD2 (6 bases). Trimming pared 5 bases from V and 5 bases from J, leaving 14 bases between. There are 13 residues in the CDR3. Germline V gives CDR1 SGHRS, CDR2 YFSETQ. The CDR3 coding sequence is TGCGCCAGCAGAGCAGGAGGGGCCAACGAGCAGTACCTC. Amino acid sequence: CASRAGGANEQYL.

This clonotype was found a few times. CDR3 amino acids: CASSLGGQGVSPLHF. CDR3 in DNA: TGTGCCAGCAGTTTAGGGGGACAGGGGGTTTCACCCCTCCACTTT. The chain links TRBV27 to TRBJ1-6; 11 nucleotides agree with TRBD1. Germline V gene sequence: CDR1 MNHEY, CDR2 SMNVEV (reference sequence). The CDR3 has 15 residues. J was trimmed by 9 bases and V by 2 bases; bases with no gene match: 3.

This clonotype was detected ten times or more. This chain links TRBV28 with TRBJ2-5, with D tentatively TRBD1 (6 bases). The germline V gene encodes CDR1 MDHEN and CDR2 SYDVKM. The germline V and J ends were trimmed by 5 bases and 1 base, with 14 bases remaining between them. CDR3 length: 15 residues. CDR3 sequence: CASSGSGALQETQYF. In DNA, the CDR3 is TGTGCCAGCAGTGGTTCAGGGGCCCTCCAAGAGACCCAGTACTTC.